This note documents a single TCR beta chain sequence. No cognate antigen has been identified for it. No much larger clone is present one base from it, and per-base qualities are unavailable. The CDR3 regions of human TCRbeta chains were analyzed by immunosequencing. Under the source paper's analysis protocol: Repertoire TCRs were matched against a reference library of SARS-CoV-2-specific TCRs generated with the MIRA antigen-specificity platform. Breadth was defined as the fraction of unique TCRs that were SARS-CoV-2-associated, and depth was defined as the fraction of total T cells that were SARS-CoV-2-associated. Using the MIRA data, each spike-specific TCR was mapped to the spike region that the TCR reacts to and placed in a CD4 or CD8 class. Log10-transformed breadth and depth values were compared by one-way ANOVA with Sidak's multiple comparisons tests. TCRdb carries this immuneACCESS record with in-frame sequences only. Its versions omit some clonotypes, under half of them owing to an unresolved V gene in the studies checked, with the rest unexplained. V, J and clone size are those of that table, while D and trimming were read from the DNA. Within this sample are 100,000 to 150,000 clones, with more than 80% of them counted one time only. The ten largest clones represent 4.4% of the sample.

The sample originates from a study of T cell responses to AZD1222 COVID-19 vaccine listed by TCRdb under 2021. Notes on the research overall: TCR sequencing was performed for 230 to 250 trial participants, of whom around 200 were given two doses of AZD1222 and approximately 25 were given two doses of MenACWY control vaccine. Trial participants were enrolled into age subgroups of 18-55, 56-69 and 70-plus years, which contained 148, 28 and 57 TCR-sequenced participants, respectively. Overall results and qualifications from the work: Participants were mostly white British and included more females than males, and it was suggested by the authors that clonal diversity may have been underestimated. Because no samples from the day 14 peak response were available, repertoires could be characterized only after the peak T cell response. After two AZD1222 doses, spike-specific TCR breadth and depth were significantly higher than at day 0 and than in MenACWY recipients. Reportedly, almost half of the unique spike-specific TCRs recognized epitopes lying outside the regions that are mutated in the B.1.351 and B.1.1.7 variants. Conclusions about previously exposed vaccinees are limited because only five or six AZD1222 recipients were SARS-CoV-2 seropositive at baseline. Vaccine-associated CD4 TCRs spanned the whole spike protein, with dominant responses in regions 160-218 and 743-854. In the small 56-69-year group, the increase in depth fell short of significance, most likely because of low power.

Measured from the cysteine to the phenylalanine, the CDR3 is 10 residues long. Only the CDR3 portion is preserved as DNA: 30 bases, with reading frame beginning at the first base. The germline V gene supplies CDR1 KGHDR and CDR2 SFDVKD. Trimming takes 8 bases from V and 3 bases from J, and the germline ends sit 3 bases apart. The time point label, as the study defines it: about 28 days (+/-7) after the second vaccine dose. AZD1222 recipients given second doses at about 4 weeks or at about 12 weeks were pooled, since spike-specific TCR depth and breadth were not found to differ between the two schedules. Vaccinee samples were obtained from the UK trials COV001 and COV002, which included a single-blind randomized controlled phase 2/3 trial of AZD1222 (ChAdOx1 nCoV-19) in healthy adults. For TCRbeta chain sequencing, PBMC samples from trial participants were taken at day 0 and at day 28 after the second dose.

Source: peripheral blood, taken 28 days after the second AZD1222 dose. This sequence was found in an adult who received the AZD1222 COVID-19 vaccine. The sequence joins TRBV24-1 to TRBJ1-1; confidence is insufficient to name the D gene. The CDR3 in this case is CATTDTEAFF. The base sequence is TGTGCCACCACTGACACTGAAGCTTTCTTT.